The 20 T cell receptor beta chains in this list originate from one sample, sequenced in a study of cytomegalovirus exposure and HLA in healthy donors. A multiplex PCR was run with 60 Vbeta primers and 13 Jbeta primers. Some clones are missing from TCRdb's copy, which holds only in-frame ones; the method was immunoSEQ multiplex PCR. The repertoire holds fewer than 200,000 clones, with 68% as singletons. Sequences were obtained from PBMCs. All receptors come from a man aged 45 to 65 in good health and CMV-seronegative.

V and J are TRBV18 and TRBJ1-1; 11 nucleotides match TRBD1. The CDR3 runs to 17 residues. Germline CDR1 is KGHSH and CDR2 is LQKENI. Unmatched junction bases numbered 14, after V lost 4 bases and J lost 7 bases. CDR3: CASSLHKPGQGVHEAFF. CDR3 nucleotides: TGTGCCAGCTCACTTCATAAACCGGGACAGGGGGTCCATGAAGCTTTCTTT.

The chain employs TRBV25-1 and TRBJ2-5, with TRBD2 matching 11 bases. The germline CDR1 and CDR2 sequences are MGHDK and SYGVNS. The J segment lost 4 bases and the V segment lost 6 bases, leaving 4 bases of the junction unmatched. The CDR3 runs to 14 residues. The CDR3 DNA sequence: TGTGCCAGCAGCGGTAGCGGGGGGGCAGAGACCCAGTACTTC. Translation gives CASSGSGGAETQYF.

This chain connects TRBV7-2 to TRBJ2-5, with TRBD2 matching over 13 bases. V shed 6 bases and J 6 bases; nucleotides not matched to a gene: 7. The CDR3 is 15 residues long. Germline CDR1 and CDR2: SGHTA and FQGNSA. CDR3 loop: CASRRPGTSGKTQYF. The CDR3 DNA follows: TGTGCCAGCAGACGTCCCGGGACTAGCGGGAAGACCCAGTACTTC. Together with reference TRBV7-2 and TRBJ2-5, the CDR3 gives the full variable domain: GAGVSQSPSNKVTEKGKDVELRCDPISGHTALYWYRQSLGQGLEFLIYFQGNSAPDKSGLPSDRFSAERTGGSVSTLTIQRTQQEDSAVYLCASRRPGTSGKTQYFGPGTRLLVL.

This chain links TRBV10-3 with TRBJ1-2, with 7 bases fitting TRBD1. The CDR3 length is 14 residues. V gave up 6 bases and J gave up 2 bases; unmatched junction bases: 6. Germline V gene sequence: CDR1 ENHRY, CDR2 SYGVKD. The CDR3 here is CAISPQGGNYGYTF. CDR3 DNA sequence: TGTGCCATCAGCCCCCAGGGGGGAAACTATGGCTACACCTTC.

J is TRBJ2-7 and V is TRBV5-1; a weak D match, TRBD2 (6 bases). Germline V CDR1 and CDR2: SGHRS, YFSETQ. The CDR3 contains 15 residues. V was trimmed by 2 bases and J by 3 bases, leaving 15 bases between them. The DNA for the CDR3 is TGCGCCAGCAGCTTAGCCTTTGGGGGACTCTACGAGCAGTACTTC. It encodes CASSLAFGGLYEQYF.

This clone was observed a few times. The J gene is TRBJ1-5, the V gene TRBV28; D unresolved. The germline V and J ends were trimmed by 10 bases and 1 base, with 8 bases remaining between them. CDR3 length: 12 amino acids. Germline loops: CDR1 MDHEN, CDR2 SYDVKM. The CDR3 region is CATRMSNQPQHF. In DNA, the CDR3 is TGTGCCACTCGTATGAGCAATCAGCCCCAGCATTTT.

V gene TRBV7-2 combines with J gene TRBJ2-2; 11 bases align to TRBD1. This CDR3 contains 17 residues. In germline, CDR1 is SGHTA, CDR2 FQGNSA. The ends lost 5 bases at V and 5 bases at J; junction bases unmatched: 10. For the CDR3, the DNA is TGTGCCAGCAGCGTCAGGGGGACAGGGGGAGGGACCGGGGAGCTGTTTTTT. Its protein product is CASSVRGTGGGTGELFF. The full variable domain, completed using reference TRBV7-2 and TRBJ2-2, is GAGVSQSPSNKVTEKGKDVELRCDPISGHTALYWYRQSLGQGLEFLIYFQGNSAPDKSGLPSDRFSAERTGGSVSTLTIQRTQQEDSAVYLCASSVRGTGGGTGELFFGEGSRLTVL.

This sequence joins TRBV11-2 and TRBJ2-3; 8 bases are a match to TRBD2. This CDR3 is 17 amino acids long. Germline values: CDR1 SGHAT, CDR2 FQNNGV. Germline trimming cut 4 bases from V and 0 bases from J; bases unmatched to any gene: 9. The CDR3 region is CASSSRRGGQSTDTQYF. CDR3 sequence (DNA): TGTGCCAGCAGCTCCCGCCGGGGGGGGCAAAGCACAGATACGCAGTATTTT.

This sequence joins TRBV19 and TRBJ1-2; 8 nucleotides line up with TRBD1. The germline V gene has CDR1 LNHDA and CDR2 SQIVND (reference sequence). V shed 0 bases, J shed 0 bases, and the junction held 3 bases outside the gene matches. This CDR3 region has 16 residues. The CDR3 region has the DNA TGTGCCAGTAGTATAGATCTGACAGGGGCTAACTATGGCTACACCTTC. It yields the protein CASSIDLTGANYGYTF.

The rearrangement uses TRBV6-5 and TRBJ1-2; 7 nucleotides align to TRBD1. The CDR3 totals 12 residues. Germline trimming cut 6 bases from V and 14 bases from J; bases unmatched to any gene: 12. CDR1 and CDR2 (germline): MNHEY, SVGAGI. CDR3 protein: CASSLIGQVETF. The CDR3 DNA reads TGTGCCAGCAGCCTTATAGGACAGGTGGAGACCTTC.

The rearrangement links TRBV5-1 to TRBJ2-7; TRBD2 matches 9 bases. The length of the CDR3 is 15 residues. Germline CDR1 reads SGHRS; CDR2 reads YFSETQ. Trimming cost V 4 bases and J 5 bases; bases outside gene matches: 10. The DNA of the CDR3 is TGCGCCAGCAGCCCCCTCGCGGGGGGGCCCCACGAGCAGTACTTC. The encoded protein is CASSPLAGGPHEQYF.

The chain recombines TRBV6-6 with TRBJ1-2; D is possibly TRBD1 (5 bases). The CDR3 totals 14 residues. Trimming cost V 2 bases and J 4 bases, with 11 bases left between them. Germline V gives CDR1 MNHNY, CDR2 SVGAGI (reference sequence). Written as DNA, the CDR3 is TGTGCCAGCAGTTACGGGGGGACCCCCTATGGCTACACCTTC. It is translated as CASSYGGTPYGYTF.

The chain carries TRBV9 and TRBJ1-2; no reliable D call. This CDR3 is built from 13 residues. V gave up 0 bases and J gave up 8 bases, with 11 bases separating them. CDR1 is SGDLS and CDR2 is YYNGEE in the germline V gene. This chain's CDR3 is CASSVAAGMGYTF. The CDR3 region has the DNA TGTGCCAGCAGCGTAGCGGCGGGGATGGGCTACACCTTC.

This clone occurred a few times. The chain is built from TRBV27 and TRBJ1-1; no clear D gene. Germline CDR1 is MNHEY and CDR2 is SMNVEV (reference sequence). The CDR3 contains 12 residues. V lost 5 bases and J lost 6, with 10 bases in between. CDR3 nucleotide sequence: TGTGCCAGCAGTCCCCCCGGGGCTGAAGCTTTCTTT. Amino acid sequence: CASSPPGAEAFF.

The genes are TRBV7-9 and TRBJ1-1, with a tentative D call TRBD1 (6 bases). Looked up from germline, CDR1 is SEHNR and CDR2 is FQNEAQ (reference sequence). The V gene lost 3 bases and the J gene lost 8 bases, with 13 bases spanning the gap. The length of the CDR3 is 13 residues. For the CDR3, the DNA is TGTGCCAGCAGCTTTATGTTCAGGGGAGAAGCTTTCTTT. Its translation: CASSFMFRGEAFF.

The genes are TRBV28 and TRBJ1-1, with D perhaps TRBD1 (6 bases). Trimming stripped 2 bases from V and 5 bases from J, with 24 bases between. Germline V lookup: CDR1 MDHEN, CDR2 SYDVKM. The CDR3 length is 18 residues. CDR3 sequence: CASSLGGAGKGQRTEAFF. The CDR3 DNA is TGTGCCAGCAGTTTAGGGGGGGCCGGAAAAGGTCAAAGGACTGAAGCTTTCTTT.

The chain recombines TRBV5-8 with TRBJ1-5; D uncertain. There are 18 residues in the CDR3. Per germline, CDR1 SGHTS and CDR2 YDEGEE. V was trimmed by 0 bases and J by 7 bases, leaving 23 bases between them. The CDR3 DNA reads TGTGCCAGCAGCTTGGCCATCAGTGCGGGCCTGGTGGGACAGCCCCAGCATTTT. It codes for CASSLAISAGLVGQPQHF.

A note on this clone: The junction does not match germline at one end; this may be a read error. V and J are TRBV2 and TRBJ1-2, with D maybe TRBD1 (5 bases). This CDR3 has 15 residues. Germline lookup yields CDR1 SNHLY and CDR2 FYNNEI. CDR3 sequence reads: CASSEDRPGINGYPF. The CDR3, as DNA: TGTGCCAGCAGTGAAGATAGGCCAGGGATCAATGGCTACCCCTTC.

This chain connects TRBV7-2 to TRBJ2-1; TRBD2 agrees at 12 bases. This CDR3 has 15 residues. The germline CDR1 and CDR2 sequences are SGHTA and FQGNSA. Trimming took 5 bases from V and 9 from J; bases not matched to a gene: 8. In DNA form, the CDR3 reads TGTGCCAGCAGCCCCCTAGCGGGGGGGCAAGGTGAGCAGTTCTTC. Protein: CASSPLAGGQGEQFF.

The chain joins TRBV10-2 to TRBJ2-5; 8 positions match TRBD1. The DNA matches TRBJ2-7 better at its end, which makes the J call doubtful. The CDR3 covers 12 residues. Germline assignment: CDR1 WSHSY and CDR2 SAAADI. CDR3 sequence: CASRDRVYEQYF. Here the CDR3 DNA reads TGCGCCAGCAGGGACAGGGTTTACGAGCAGTACTTC.